The 18 T cell receptor beta chains below were found in one sample sequenced in a study of cytotoxic CD8 clonotypes in ibrutinib-treated CLL (dated by TCRdb to about 2021). The library was made by the immunoSEQ multiplex PCR assay. Held by TCRdb, this immuneACCESS table contains in-frame sequences only and omits some clones. Under half of the omission traces to an unresolved V gene where checked; the cause of the rest is unknown. The sample has around 310,000 clones on record, about 77% of them singletons. Of the sample, about 6.7% falls within the top ten clones. Material: PBMCs, obtained before ibrutinib treatment. The receptors were sampled from a human donor with chronic lymphocytic leukemia.

The chain is built from TRBV7-8 and TRBJ2-3, with 11 bases identical to TRBD2. The CDR3 runs to 14 residues. Germline V gene data show CDR1 as SGHVS and CDR2 as FQNEAQ. The trim removed 5 bases at V and 6 bases at J, leaving 4 bases unmatched. The CDR3 is CASSGGTSGDTQYF. Written as DNA, the CDR3 is TGTGCCAGCAGCGGGGGGACTAGCGGCGATACGCAGTATTTT.

CDR3 nucleotides: TGTGCCTGTGGAGACAGACAATACGAGCAGTACTTC. This translates into CACGDRQYEQYF. The chain recombines TRBV30 with TRBJ2-7; tentatively, D is TRBD1 (5 bases). This CDR3 is 12 amino acids long. With 6 bases removed from V and 4 bases from J, the gap between germline ends came to 13 bases. Germline V gene sequence: CDR1 GTSNPN, CDR2 SVGIG (reference sequence).

The chain combines TRBV5-1 with TRBJ2-1; tentatively, D is TRBD2 (5 bases). The V and J ends lost 4 bases and 5 bases respectively, with 19 bases between them. The CDR3 is made up of 16 amino acids. Germline CDR1 and CDR2: SGHRS and YFSETQ. DNA for the CDR3: TGCGCCAGCAGCGGGCGGCTAGCCCGTTCCCACAATGAGCAGTTCTTC. Protein product: CASSGRLARSHNEQFF.

The chain carries TRBV4-3 and TRBJ2-7; 8 nucleotides match TRBD2. The CDR3 consists of 16 residues. After removal of 3 bases from V and 4 bases from J, the junction contained 11 bases not matched to a gene. From germline, CDR1 is LGHNA and CDR2 YSLEER. CDR3 region: CASSHGGAGFGYEQYF. The CDR3 nucleotides read TGCGCCAGCAGCCACGGGGGGGCAGGGTTCGGTTACGAGCAGTACTTC.

The chain has TRBV19 and TRBJ1-3, with TRBD1 as a possible D gene (5 bases). Germline V gene lookup returns CDR1 LNHDA and CDR2 SQIVND (reference sequence). This CDR3 is built from 14 residues. V was trimmed by 9 bases and J by 0 bases, leaving 12 bases between them. CDR3 sequence reads: CASTAGNSGNTIYF. DNA for the CDR3: TGTGCCAGCACGGCAGGGAACTCTGGAAACACCATATATTTT.

The V call is TRBV4-2, the J call TRBJ2-2; the D is unclear. The CDR3 consists of 19 residues. In germline, CDR1 is LGHNA, CDR2 YNFKEQ. V lost 3 bases to trimming and J lost 3 bases, with 23 bases between them. CDR3 region: CASSQNHLAQLFYTGELFF. The CDR3 nucleotides read TGTGCCAGCAGCCAGAATCACTTGGCCCAGTTGTTTTACACCGGGGAGCTGTTTTTT.

The rearrangement links TRBV7-2 to TRBJ2-7, with 9 bases aligning to TRBD1. The J segment lost 5 bases and the V segment lost 5 bases, leaving 7 bases of the junction unmatched. Germline-derived CDR1 and CDR2 are SGHTA and FQGNSA. CDR3 length: 14 residues. The DNA of the CDR3 is TGTGCCAGCAGCAGGACAGGGGCGGACGACGAGCAGTACTTC. Protein: CASSRTGADDEQYF.

This rearrangement joins TRBV27 to TRBJ2-7, with D perhaps matching TRBD2 (5 bases). Germline CDR1 MNHEY, CDR2 SMNVEV (reference sequence). Trimming took off 4 bases at V and 6 bases at J, with 16 bases between the two ends. The CDR3 sequence is 14 residues long. The CDR3 spells CASSYRDRAGEQYF. The CDR3 coding sequence is TGTGCCAGCAGTTACCGGGATAGGGCGGGCGAGCAGTACTTC.

The chain uses TRBV7-2 and TRBJ2-3; D call uncertain. The CDR3 is made up of 16 amino acids. CDR1 and CDR2 (germline): SGHTA, FQGNSA. Trimming removed 3 bases from V and 0 bases from J, with 13 bases in between. CDR3 sequence reads: CASSFGSRRSTDTQYF. CDR3 coding DNA: TGTGCCAGCAGCTTTGGTTCCAGGCGGAGCACAGATACGCAGTATTTT.

The CDR3 DNA follows: TGTGCCAGCAGCGTAGATGCCCGGGGCGCGAACACCGGGGAGCTGTTTTTT. It encodes CASSVDARGANTGELFF. J is TRBJ2-2 and V is TRBV9; D may correspond to TRBD1 or TRBD2 (5 bases each). The V end was cut by 0 bases, the J end by 0 bases, with 12 bases between. Germline CDR1 is SGDLS and CDR2 is YYNGEE. The CDR3 has 17 residues. The whole variable domain, remainder taken from reference TRBV9 and TRBJ2-2, is DSGVTQTPKHLITATGQRVTLRCSPRSGDLSVYWYQQSLDQGLQFLIQYYNGEERAKGNILERFSAQQFPDLHSELNLSSLELGDSALYFCASSVDARGANTGELFFGEGSRLTVL.

The rearrangement uses TRBV5-1 and TRBJ2-5, with D tentatively TRBD1 (5 bases). The ends were cut back, 2 bases at V and 5 bases at J, with 10 bases in the middle. The CDR3 covers 13 residues. The germline V gene encodes CDR1 SGHRS and CDR2 YFSETQ. The CDR3 protein is CASSFQGQETQYF. The CDR3 nucleotides read TGCGCCAGCAGCTTCCAGGGCCAGGAGACCCAGTACTTC. Filled out from reference TRBV5-1 and TRBJ2-5, the complete variable domain reads KAGVTQTPRYLIKTRGQQVTLSCSPISGHRSVSWYQQTPGQGLQFLFEYFSETQRNKGNFPGRFSGRQFSNSRSEMNVSTLELGDSALYLCASSFQGQETQYFGPGTRLLVL.

This rearrangement joins TRBV9 to TRBJ1-3, with D hard to call. Per the germline V gene, CDR1 is SGDLS and CDR2 is YYNGEE. This CDR3 spans 15 amino acids. The ends were cut back, 3 bases at V and 2 bases at J, with 12 bases in the middle. The CDR3 DNA reads as TGTGCCAGCAGCGAGTTGCCTGGGCCTGGAAACACCATATATTTT. It yields the protein CASSELPGPGNTIYF.

The CDR3 here is CASSSELANEQFF. CDR3 nucleotides: TGTGCCAGCAGCTCGGAACTAGCCAATGAGCAGTTCTTC. The chain employs TRBV11-3 and TRBJ2-1, with a possible D match to TRBD2 (6 bases). Trimming took 4 bases from V and 6 from J, leaving 10 bases between them. Germline V lookup: CDR1 SGHNT, CDR2 YENEEA. The CDR3 loop spans 13 amino acids.

In DNA, the CDR3 is TGTGCCAGCAGCGTAGCAGCGGGAGGTGAGAATGAGCAGTTCTTC. The encoded protein is CASSVAAGGENEQFF. The chain has TRBV9 and TRBJ2-1; 9 positions match TRBD2. This CDR3 has 15 amino acids. Germline-derived CDR1 and CDR2 are SGDLS and YYNGEE. The V and J ends lost 0 bases and 7 bases, in that order; junction bases with no gene match: 5.

The chain joins TRBV6-4 to TRBJ2-7, with TRBD2 matching over 9 bases. This CDR3 spans 13 amino acids. V shed 10 bases and J 5 bases; nucleotides not matched to a gene: 9. From germline, CDR1 is MRHNA and CDR2 SNTAGT. The CDR3 DNA reads as TGTGCCACGGCCCGGTTAGCGGGGGACGAGCAGTACTTC. Amino acid sequence: CATARLAGDEQYF.

This rearrangement joins TRBV14 to TRBJ2-1; 8 bases are shared with TRBD1. From germline, CDR1 is SGHDN and CDR2 FVKESK. V lost 3 bases to trimming and J lost 6 bases; unmatched junction nucleotides: 1. The CDR3 consists of 13 residues. The CDR3 nucleotides are TGTGCCAGCAGCCAGGGGACAGGCAATGAGCAGTTCTTC. It codes for CASSQGTGNEQFF.

V and J are TRBV5-1 and TRBJ1-2; TRBD1 matches 8 bases. J gave up 6 bases and V 0 bases, and 7 bases lay outside the gene matches. This CDR3 has 15 amino acids. The V gene's germline CDR1 is SGHRS and CDR2 YFSETQ. The CDR3, as DNA: TGCGCCAGCAGCTTGGCCTGGACAGGGAAACATGGCTACACCTTC. Translation gives CASSLAWTGKHGYTF.

The J gene is TRBJ2-1, the V gene TRBV2; D unclear. Trimming removed 8 bases from V and 5 bases from J, with 10 bases in between. Germline-derived CDR1 and CDR2 are SNHLY and FYNNEI. This CDR3 spans 12 amino acids. The CDR3 is CASRTVDNEQFF. The DNA of the CDR3 is TGTGCCAGCCGCACAGTAGACAATGAGCAGTTCTTC.